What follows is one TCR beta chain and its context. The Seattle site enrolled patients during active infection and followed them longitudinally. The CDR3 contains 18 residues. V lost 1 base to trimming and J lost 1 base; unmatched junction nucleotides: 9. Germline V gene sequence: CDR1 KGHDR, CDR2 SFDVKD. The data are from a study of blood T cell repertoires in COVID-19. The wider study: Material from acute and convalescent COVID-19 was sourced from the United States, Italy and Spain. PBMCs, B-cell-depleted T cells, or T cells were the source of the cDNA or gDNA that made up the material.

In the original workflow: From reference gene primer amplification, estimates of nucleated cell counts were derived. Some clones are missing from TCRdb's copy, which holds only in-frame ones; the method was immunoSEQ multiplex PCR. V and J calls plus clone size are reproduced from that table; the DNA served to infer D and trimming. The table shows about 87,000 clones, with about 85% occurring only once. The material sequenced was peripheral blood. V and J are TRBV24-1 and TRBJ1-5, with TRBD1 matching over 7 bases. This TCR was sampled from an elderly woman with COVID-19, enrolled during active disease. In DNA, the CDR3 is TGTGCCACCAGTGATTTAGGGACAGAAGTGGGCAGCAATCAGCCCCAGCATTTT. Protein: CATSDLGTEVGSNQPQHF.